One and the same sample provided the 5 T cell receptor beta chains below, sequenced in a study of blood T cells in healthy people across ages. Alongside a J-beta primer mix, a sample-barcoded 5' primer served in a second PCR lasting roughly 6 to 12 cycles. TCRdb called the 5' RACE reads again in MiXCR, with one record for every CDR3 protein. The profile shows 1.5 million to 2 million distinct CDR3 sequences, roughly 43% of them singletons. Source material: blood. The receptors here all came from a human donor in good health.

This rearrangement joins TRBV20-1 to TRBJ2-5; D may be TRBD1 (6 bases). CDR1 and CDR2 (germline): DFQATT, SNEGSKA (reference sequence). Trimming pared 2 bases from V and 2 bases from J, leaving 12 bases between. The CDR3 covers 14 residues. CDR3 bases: TGCAGTGCTAGATTAAATCAGGGGCAAGAGACCCAGTACTTC. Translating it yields CSARLNQGQETQYF.

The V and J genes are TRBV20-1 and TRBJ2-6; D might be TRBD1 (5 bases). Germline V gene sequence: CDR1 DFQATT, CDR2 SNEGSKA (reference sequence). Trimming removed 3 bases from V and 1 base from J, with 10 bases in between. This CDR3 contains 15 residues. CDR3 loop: CSASPTESGANVLTF. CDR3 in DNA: TGCAGTGCTAGTCCGACAGAGTCTGGGGCCAACGTCCTGACTTTC.

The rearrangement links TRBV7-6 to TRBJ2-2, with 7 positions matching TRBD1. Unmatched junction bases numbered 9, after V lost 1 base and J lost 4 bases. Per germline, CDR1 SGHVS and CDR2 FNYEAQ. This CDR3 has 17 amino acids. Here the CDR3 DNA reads TGTGCCAGCAGCTTAGGGACCGGGACAGAATCCACCGGGGAGCTGTTTTTT. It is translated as CASSLGTGTESTGELFF.

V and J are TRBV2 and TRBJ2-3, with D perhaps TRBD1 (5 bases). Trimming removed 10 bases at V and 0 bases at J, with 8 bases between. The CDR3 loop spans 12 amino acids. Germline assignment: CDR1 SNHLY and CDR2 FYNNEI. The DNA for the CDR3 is TGTGCCACCAGGGCTAGCACAGATACGCAGTATTTT. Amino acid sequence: CATRASTDTQYF.

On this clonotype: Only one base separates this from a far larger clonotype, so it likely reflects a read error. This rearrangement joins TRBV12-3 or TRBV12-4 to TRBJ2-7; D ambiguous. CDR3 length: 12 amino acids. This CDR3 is CASNLDGYEQYF. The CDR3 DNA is TGTGCCAGCAATTTAGACGGCTACGAGCAGTACTTC.